This TCR beta chain is from a study of shared clonotypes between healthy human individuals. Study as a whole: CD4 naive and CD4 memory each took three plates per donor, while CD8 naive took two and CD8 memory one. General study points: Some naive CD4 clonotypes, roughly 5%, turned up in common across four donors.

Profiling relied on immunoSEQ multiplex PCR, and the TCRdb table lists in-frame clones only, not all of them. The sample lists 2 million to 3 million clones, 80% to 95% seen once, with 0.36% in the top ten. Regarding this clone: What it binds is not known.

Germline V gene sequence: CDR1 SEHNR, CDR2 FQNEAQ (reference sequence). Between the trimmed V and J ends, which lost 0 bases and 4 bases, there was a span of 13 bases. CDR3 size: 16 residues. Every donor, a Caucasian adult, lived in Nashville, Tennessee. The specimen sequenced was naive CD4+ T cells from PBMCs. Subset denoted: CD45RA+ positively selected. This receptor was taken from a man aged 18 to 30 in good health. Some clones in this sample may be carry-over from other donors' samples. The chain uses TRBV7-9 and TRBJ1-3; D gene unclear. This CDR3 is CASSLARSGEGNTIYF. As DNA, the CDR3 is TGTGCCAGCAGCTTAGCGCGAAGTGGGGAGGGAAACACCATATATTTT.